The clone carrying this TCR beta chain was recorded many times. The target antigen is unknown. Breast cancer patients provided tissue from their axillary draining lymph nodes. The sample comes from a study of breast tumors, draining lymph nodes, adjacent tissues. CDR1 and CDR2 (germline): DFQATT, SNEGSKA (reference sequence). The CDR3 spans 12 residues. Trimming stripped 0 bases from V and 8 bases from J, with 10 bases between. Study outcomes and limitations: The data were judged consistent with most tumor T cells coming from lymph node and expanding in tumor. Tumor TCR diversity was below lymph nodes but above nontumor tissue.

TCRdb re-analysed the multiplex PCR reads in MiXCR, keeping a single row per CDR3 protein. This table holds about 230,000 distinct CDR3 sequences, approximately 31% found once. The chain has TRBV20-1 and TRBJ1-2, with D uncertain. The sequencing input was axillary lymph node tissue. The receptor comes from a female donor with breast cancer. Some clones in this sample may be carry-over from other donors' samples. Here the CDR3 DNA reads TGCAGTGCTAGAGACCCCCCCAGGGGCTACACCTTC. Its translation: CSARDPPRGYTF.